This T cell receptor beta chain was sequenced in a study of blood T cell repertoires in COVID-19. For the study at large: The cDNA or gDNA used as material had been derived from T cells, B-cell-depleted T cells, or PBMCs.

As handled by the study authors: Estimation of nucleated cell counts relied on the amplification of reference gene primers. Method: immunoSEQ multiplex PCR; TCRdb's copy keeps in-frame clones and lacks some. That table gives V, J and clone size, and the DNA gave D and trimming. Seen here are some 180,000 clones, 70% to 90% observed once, and the top ten hold 20% to 25%. Germline assignment: CDR1 KGHSH and CDR2 LQKENI. V was trimmed by 3 bases and J by 5 bases, leaving 17 bases between them. The CDR3 spans 15 residues. The rearrangement joins TRBV18 to TRBJ2-7, with D possibly being TRBD2 (6 bases). This TCR was recovered from a man aged 55 to 70 with active or convalescent COVID-19. Specimen: peripheral blood. CDR3 in amino acids: CASSPRTGVSHEQYF. The CDR3 nucleotides read TGTGCCAGCTCACCCCGTACGGGGGTGTCCCACGAGCAGTACTTC.